The clone carrying this T cell receptor beta chain was found a few times. The sample is drawn from a study of cytomegalovirus exposure and HLA in healthy donors. V lost 3 bases to trimming and J lost 2 bases; unmatched junction nucleotides: 15. The CDR3 runs 18 residues. Germline CDR1 reads LNHDA; CDR2 reads SQIVND (reference sequence). It was with 60 Vbeta and 13 Jbeta primers that the PCR ran. The data were produced by immunoSEQ multiplex PCR, yet TCRdb's version contains in-frame clones alone and is incomplete. The sample has over 200,000 clones, about 78% seen once; the top ten hold 3.5% to 4%. The V gene is TRBV19, the J gene TRBJ2-5, with TRBD1 matching 7 bases. The clonotype was recovered from a male donor in good health and CMV-seronegative. What was sequenced was PBMCs. DNA for the CDR3: TGTGCCAGTAGTATCCGAAGACAGGGAATTATGGATCAAGAGACCCAGTACTTC. It translates to CASSIRRQGIMDQETQYF.